The next 21 T cell receptor beta chains were all read from a single sample in a study of T cells in Graves' hyperthyroidism and ophthalmopathy. Researchers amplified the TCR beta CDR3 regions from RNA transcripts. First-round RT-PCR with HTBI primers amplified the TCR CDR3 region. TCRdb re-derived calls from the multiplex PCR reads in MiXCR, one entry per CDR3 protein. The sample carries some 770,000 distinct CDR3 sequences, approximately 16% recorded once. Sequenced material: blood. The source of these receptors is a man aged 18 to 30 with Graves' hyperthyroidism.

CDR3 protein: CSTSVTGELFF. The CDR3 bases are TGCAGCACTAGCGTCACCGGGGAGCTGTTTTTT. This rearrangement joins TRBV20-1 to TRBJ2-2; 7 nucleotides line up with TRBD2. This CDR3 has 11 residues. Germline V gene sequence: CDR1 DFQATT, CDR2 SNEGSKA (reference sequence).

A few counts support this clonotype. This sequence joins TRBV28 and TRBJ2-2; 10 bases are a match to TRBD2. The CDR3 is 15 residues long. Germline V gene sequence: CDR1 MDHEN, CDR2 SYDVKM. The V gene end was trimmed by 3 bases and the J gene end by 7 bases; junction bases not matched to a gene: 5. CDR3 sequence reads: CASSLSASGSGELFF. CDR3 DNA sequence: TGTGCCAGCAGTTTGTCGGCTAGCGGGAGCGGGGAGCTGTTTTTT. The full variable domain, rest sourced from reference TRBV28 and TRBJ2-2, is DVKVTQSSRYLVKRTGEKVFLECVQDMDHENMFWYRQDPGLGLRLIYFSYDVKMKEKGDIPEGYSVSREKKERFSLILESASTNQTSMYLCASSLSASGSGELFFGEGSRLTVL.

This clonotype was seen only a few times. V is TRBV6-5 and J is TRBJ1-4; the D is unclear. Trimming pared 2 bases from V and 8 bases from J, leaving 9 bases between. CDR3 size: 13 residues. From germline, CDR1 is MNHEY and CDR2 SVGAGI. In DNA, the CDR3 is TGTGCCAGCAGTTACAGGGCTGGGGAAAAACTGTTTTTT. As protein: CASSYRAGEKLFF.

To note about this clonotype: Just one base apart from a much larger clone, this may be a read error. The chain uses TRBV20-1 and TRBJ2-1; unclear D gene. The CDR3 spans 11 residues. Looked up from germline, CDR1 is DFQATT and CDR2 is SNEGSKA (reference sequence). The CDR3 nucleotides read TGCAGCGCACCGGACTACAATGAGCAGTTCTTC. It codes for CSAPDYNEQFF.

This clonotype was counted between two and nine times. Just one base apart from a much larger clone, this may be a read error. The CDR3 coding sequence is TGTGCCTGGAGCGCTACGTTGGGTACGGGAGGCTACACCTTC. The encoded protein is CAWSATLGTGGYTF. The chain couples TRBV30 to TRBJ1-2; unclear D gene. From germline, CDR1 is GTSNPN and CDR2 SVGIG (reference sequence). The CDR3 consists of 14 residues. With 3 bases removed from V and 8 bases from J, the gap between germline ends came to 19 bases.

The V call is TRBV10-3, the J call TRBJ2-3; possible D gene TRBD2, 6 bases. CDR3 length equals 13 residues. V gave up 8 bases and J gave up 2 bases, with 11 bases separating them. Germline loops: CDR1 ENHRY, CDR2 SYGVKD. In DNA, the CDR3 is TGTGCCATCGGGGAGGAGGACACAGATACGCAGTATTTT. Translating it yields CAIGEEDTDTQYF.

The rearrangement joins TRBV29-1 to TRBJ2-3; TRBD2 matches at 11 bases. J lost 4 bases, V lost 4 bases, and 4 bases had no gene match. The CDR3 covers 14 residues. From germline, CDR1 is SQVTM and CDR2 ANQGSEA. CDR3: CSVGLAGKADTQYF. CDR3 nucleotide sequence: TGCAGCGTTGGACTAGCGGGGAAAGCAGATACGCAGTATTTT.

This clonotype turned up a few times. The chain employs TRBV9 and TRBJ2-3; either TRBD1 or TRBD2 may supply D (5 bases each). Germline CDR1 reads SGDLS; CDR2 reads YYNGEE. V lost 4 bases, J lost 2 bases, and 20 bases lay in between. The CDR3 contains 17 residues. The CDR3 DNA reads TGTGCCAGCAGCCCACTGGGACCTGGTTCGTTCACAGATACGCAGTATTTT. This translates into CASSPLGPGSFTDTQYF.

This clonotype was picked up a small number of times. The rearrangement uses TRBV28 and TRBJ2-6; no firm D call. The V end was cut by 6 bases, the J end by 2 bases, with 8 bases between. This CDR3 region has 14 residues. Germline V gene data show CDR1 as MDHEN and CDR2 as SYDVKM. The CDR3 sequence: CASSTLAGANVLTF. In DNA, the CDR3 is TGTGCCAGCAGCACTTTAGCTGGGGCCAACGTCCTGACTTTC.

The chain has TRBV19 and TRBJ2-7; a weak D match, TRBD1 (5 bases). CDR1 is LNHDA, CDR2 SQIVND, per germline (reference sequence). V shed 5 bases and J shed 5 bases, with 13 bases lying between them. This CDR3 region has 13 residues. Here the CDR3 reads CASSSRVGDEQYF. The CDR3 DNA reads TGTGCCAGTAGTTCCAGGGTTGGGGACGAGCAGTACTTC. Looking up the rest from reference TRBV19 and TRBJ2-7 gives the full variable domain: DGGITQSPKYLFRKEGQNVTLSCEQNLNHDAMYWYRQDPGQGLRLIYYSQIVNDFQKGDIAEGYSVSREKKESFPLTVTSAQKNPTAFYLCASSSRVGDEQYFGPGTRLTVT.

This clonotype occurred many times. J is TRBJ1-2 and V is TRBV6-1, with TRBD1 matching over 7 bases. Germline V gene sequence: CDR1 MNHNS, CDR2 SASEGT. Unmatched junction bases numbered 8, after V lost 2 bases and J lost 5 bases. This CDR3 spans 15 amino acids. The DNA for the CDR3 is TGTGCCAGCAGTGAATCCCCGGGACAGATATATGGCTACACCTTC. It yields the protein CASSESPGQIYGYTF.

This clonotype was picked up a small number of times. J is TRBJ1-5 and V is TRBV5-1; 7 bases are a match to TRBD1. Germline values: CDR1 SGHRS, CDR2 YFSETQ. V shed 5 bases, J shed 5 bases, and the junction held 7 bases outside the gene matches. The CDR3 totals 14 residues. CDR3 nucleotide sequence: TGCGCCAGCAGTCCCGACAGGGCGGATCAGCCCCAGCATTTT. Translated: CASSPDRADQPQHF.

This sequence joins TRBV27 and TRBJ2-2; D call uncertain. The CDR3 spans 14 residues. CDR1 is MNHEY and CDR2 is SMNVEV in the germline V gene (reference sequence). Between the trimmed V and J ends, which lost 8 bases and 1 base, there was a span of 11 bases. The CDR3 nucleotides read TGTGCCAGCTACGGTTGGGTGAACACCGGGGAGCTGTTTTTT. Protein: CASYGWVNTGELFF.

The V gene is TRBV29-1, the J gene TRBJ2-3; D perhaps matches TRBD1 (6 bases). CDR3 length: 10 amino acids. Trimming took off 1 base at V and 10 bases at J, with 6 bases between the two ends. Germline CDR1 and CDR2: SQVTM and ANQGSEA. CDR3 protein: CSVEAGAQYF. DNA for the CDR3: TGCAGCGTTGAAGCAGGGGCGCAGTATTTT.

The chain carries TRBV28 and TRBJ1-4; 7 bases fit TRBD1. V lost 7 bases to trimming and J lost 2 bases; unmatched junction nucleotides: 4. This CDR3 spans 14 amino acids. Germline loops: CDR1 MDHEN, CDR2 SYDVKM. The CDR3 DNA reads as TGTGCCAGCAACAGGGGAGCCACTAATGAAAAACTGTTTTTT. Protein sequence: CASNRGATNEKLFF.

V and J are TRBV12-3 or TRBV12-4 and TRBJ1-5; D may be TRBD1 (5 bases). Trimming took 6 bases from V and 0 from J, leaving 12 bases between them. CDR3 size: 15 residues. The CDR3 DNA follows: TGTGCCAGCAGCCCGGGGGGTTTTAGCAATCAGCCCCAGCATTTT. Translation gives CASSPGGFSNQPQHF.

The rearrangement joins TRBV24-1 to TRBJ1-2; 8 bases agree with TRBD1. The germline gives CDR1 KGHDR, CDR2 SFDVKD. The CDR3 sequence is 15 residues long. V gave up 4 bases and J gave up 4 bases; unmatched junction bases: 7. CDR3 sequence (DNA): TGTGCCACCAGTGACCTTAGGGACAGGTCCTATGGCTACACCTTC. It translates to CATSDLRDRSYGYTF.

At least ten counts were recorded for this clonotype. The V gene is TRBV9, the J gene TRBJ2-7, with 7 positions matching TRBD1. The CDR3 loop spans 15 amino acids. V was clipped by 0 bases and J by 2 bases; unmatched bases: 5. Germline V CDR1 and CDR2: SGDLS, YYNGEE. The CDR3 loop reads CASSVESDRTYEQYF. The CDR3 DNA reads TGTGCCAGCAGCGTAGAATCGGACAGGACCTACGAGCAGTACTTC.

This clonotype was seen ten or more times. The J gene is TRBJ2-1, the V gene TRBV7-9, with 11 bases fitting TRBD2. Trimming at V came to 5 bases and at J to 2 bases, leaving 14 bases not matched to a gene. The CDR3 contains 19 residues. Germline CDR1 and CDR2: SEHNR and FQNEAQ (reference sequence). The CDR3 region has the DNA TGTGCCAGCAGCCCGACTCCGGGACTAGCGGTTCTAGCCTACAATGAGCAGTTCTTC. Its protein product is CASSPTPGLAVLAYNEQFF. Drawing the rest from reference TRBV7-9 and TRBJ2-1, the complete variable domain is DTGVSQNPRHKITKRGQNVTFRCDPISEHNRLYWYRQTLGQGPEFLTYFQNEAQLEKSRLLSDRFSAERPKGSFSTLEIQRTEQGDSAMYLCASSPTPGLAVLAYNEQFFGPGTRLTVL.

This clonotype was counted many times. This chain joins TRBV11-2 and TRBJ2-1; 8 nucleotides match TRBD2. The CDR3 is 17 residues long. Germline CDR1 reads SGHAT; CDR2 reads FQNNGV. V trimming: 8 bases; J trimming: 9 bases; junction bases outside the gene matches: 21. The CDR3 loop reads CASATSGVMATRGEQFF. The CDR3 region has the DNA TGTGCCAGCGCCACTAGCGGTGTAATGGCTACACGGGGTGAGCAGTTCTTC.

The chain uses TRBV25-1 and TRBJ1-2; D not certain. Germline CDR1 and CDR2: MGHDK and SYGVNS. Between the trimmed V and J ends, which lost 5 bases and 4 bases, there was a span of 11 bases. The CDR3 length is 13 residues. The CDR3 protein is CASSPRTSYGYTF. The CDR3 DNA reads TGTGCCAGCAGTCCCAGGACCTCCTATGGCTACACCTTC.